The 21 T cell receptor beta chains below were found in one sample sequenced in a study of blood T cell repertoires in COVID-19. Sequenced by immunoSEQ multiplex PCR; TCRdb stores in-frame clones only, minus some. The profile shows about 78,000 clones, around 88% of them singletons. The sample comprised peripheral blood. The receptors here all came from a woman at least 80 years old with active or convalescent COVID-19.

This clone came up once. CDR3 sequence (DNA): TGCGCCAGCAGCCCCACCGGGACAGGATACTCTGGAAACACCATATATTTT. Its protein is CASSPTGTGYSGNTIYF. The rearrangement joins TRBV5-1 to TRBJ1-3; 8 bases line up with TRBD1. The germline gives CDR1 SGHRS, CDR2 YFSETQ. V trimming: 4 bases; J trimming: 0 bases; junction bases outside the gene matches: 9. The CDR3 extends over 17 amino acids.

This clone was counted many times. V and J are TRBV3-1 (or the pseudogene TRBV3-2) and TRBJ2-2; D is perhaps TRBD2 (6 bases). The CDR3 has 18 amino acids. The germline V gene has CDR1 LGHDT and CDR2 YNNKEL (reference sequence). The germline V and J ends were trimmed by 3 bases and 4 bases, with 21 bases remaining between them. The CDR3 DNA follows: TGTGCCAGCAGCCAGAAACTAGGCGGGGCCACAGGCACCGGGGAGCTGTTTTTT. The encoded protein is CASSQKLGGATGTGELFF.

This sequence joins TRBV4-1 and TRBJ2-7, with TRBD2 as a possible D gene (6 bases). CDR1 and CDR2 from the germline V gene are MGHRA and YSYEKL. This CDR3 has 15 residues. V lost 0 bases, J lost 2 bases, and 11 bases lay in between. CDR3 protein: CASSQDWRGTYEQYF. CDR3 nucleotide sequence: TGCGCCAGCAGCCAAGATTGGAGGGGAACCTACGAGCAGTACTTC.

The chain is built from TRBV6-2 or TRBV6-3 and TRBJ2-3; TRBD2 aligns across 8 bases. Germline values: CDR1 MNHEY, CDR2 SVGEGT. V lost 2 bases and J lost 7; bases outside the gene matches: 5. The CDR3 contains 14 residues. For the CDR3, the DNA is TGTGCCAGCAGTTACACGACTAGCGCTAATACGCAGTATTTT. This encodes CASSYTTSANTQYF.

There are a few counts of this clone. V usage is TRBV7-8 and J usage is TRBJ1-3; TRBD1 might be the D (6 bases). This CDR3 spans 15 amino acids. V was clipped by 5 bases and J by 0 bases, with 11 bases between them. Germline V gene data show CDR1 as SGHVS and CDR2 as FQNEAQ. The CDR3 protein is CASSPRTASGNTIYF. Written as DNA, the CDR3 is TGTGCCAGCAGCCCCCGGACAGCCTCTGGAAACACCATATATTTT.

This clone was seen once. V and J are TRBV9 and TRBJ1-4; TRBD1 aligns across 7 bases. V was clipped by 4 bases and J by 8 bases; unmatched bases: 8. The CDR3 consists of 14 residues. The germline V gene encodes CDR1 SGDLS and CDR2 YYNGEE. CDR3 bases: TGTGCCAGCAGCCGGGGACAGATCGACGAAAAACTGTTTTTT. Protein sequence: CASSRGQIDEKLFF.

The sample holds one count of this clone. The V gene is TRBV24-1, the J gene TRBJ2-1; 8 bases line up with TRBD1. This CDR3 contains 14 residues. J lost 8 bases, V lost 4 bases, and 6 bases had no gene match. CDR1 is KGHDR, CDR2 SFDVKD, per germline. Written as DNA, the CDR3 is TGTGCCACCAGTGACCCTCAGGGGGCTTATGAGCAGTTCTTC. This codes for CATSDPQGAYEQFF.

The rearrangement uses TRBV19 and TRBJ2-2; a weak D match, TRBD2 (6 bases). Germline V gene sequence: CDR1 LNHDA, CDR2 SQIVND (reference sequence). The CDR3 contains 16 residues. Trimming removed 2 bases from V and 6 bases from J, with 16 bases in between. The CDR3 DNA sequence: TGTGCCAGTAGTATACCCCAAATTAGCGGTCCCGGGGAGCTGTTTTTT. This sequence encodes CASSIPQISGPGELFF.

V gene TRBV24-1 combines with J gene TRBJ1-5, with 7 bases aligning to TRBD1. This CDR3 spans 16 amino acids. Germline values: CDR1 KGHDR, CDR2 SFDVKD. After removal of 2 bases from V and 4 bases from J, the junction contained 7 bases not matched to a gene. CDR3 in DNA: TGTGCCACCAGTGATTCACTACAGGGGAAAAATCAGCCCCAGCATTTT. This translates into CATSDSLQGKNQPQHF.

This clone occurred once. In nucleotides, the CDR3 is TGTGCCAGCTCAAGGCAGGGGCGAGGCACCGGGGAGCTGTTTTTT. This translates into CASSRQGRGTGELFF. This chain joins TRBV18 and TRBJ2-2; D perhaps matches TRBD1 (6 bases). CDR1 KGHSH and CDR2 LQKENI come from the germline V gene. V lost 5 bases and J 4 bases, leaving 14 bases between the germline ends. CDR3 size: 15 residues. The full variable domain, with the rest looked up from reference TRBV18 and TRBJ2-2, is NAGVMQNPRHLVRRRGQEARLRCSPMKGHSHVYWYRQLPEEGLKFMVYLQKENIIDESGMPKERFSAEFPKEGPSILRIQQVVRGDSAAYFCASSRQGRGTGELFFGEGSRLTVL.

V is TRBV4-3 and J is TRBJ2-3; TRBD2 matches at 8 bases. The CDR3 extends over 16 amino acids. Germline-derived CDR1 and CDR2 are LGHNA and YSLEER. V shed 8 bases and J 1 base; nucleotides not matched to a gene: 11. This CDR3 reads CASSIRRGEGTDTQYF. In DNA, the CDR3 is TGCGCCAGCTCGATTCGGCGGGGGGAGGGCACAGATACGCAGTATTTT.

J is TRBJ2-5 and V is TRBV5-1; 8 bases fit TRBD2. Looked up from germline, CDR1 is SGHRS and CDR2 is YFSETQ. The CDR3 runs to 14 residues. Trimming took 6 bases from V and 1 from J; bases not matched to a gene: 5. CDR3 DNA sequence: TGCGCCAGCAAGGCGGGGGGCGGCCAAGAGACCCAGTACTTC. It translates to CASKAGGGQETQYF.

CDR3 sequence: CASSSGRRDGYTF. The CDR3 coding sequence is TGTGCCAGCAGCTCCGGTCGGAGGGATGGCTACACCTTC. The gene calls are TRBV7-2 and TRBJ1-2; D is uncertain. The germline gives CDR1 SGHTA, CDR2 FQGNSA. The V and J ends lost 4 bases and 6 bases respectively, with 12 bases between them. The length of the CDR3 is 13 residues.

The chain has TRBV11-3 and TRBJ2-7; no definite D call. The CDR3 runs to 13 residues. Trimming cost V 0 bases and J 5 bases, with 8 bases left between them. Germline V gene lookup returns CDR1 SGHNT and CDR2 YENEEA. CDR3 in amino acids: CASSLDRGHEQYF. The CDR3 DNA reads TGTGCCAGCAGCTTAGATCGCGGTCACGAGCAGTACTTC.

The sample holds a few counts of this clone. The chain is built from TRBV28 and TRBJ1-1; D possibly corresponds to TRBD1 (6 bases). Trimming shortened V by 7 bases and J by 4 bases, and 16 bases separated the two germline ends. Looked up from germline, CDR1 is MDHEN and CDR2 is SYDVKM. The length of the CDR3 is 14 residues. The CDR3 loop reads CASTPPSRGTEAFF. CDR3 nucleotides: TGTGCCAGCACCCCTCCCAGCAGGGGCACTGAAGCTTTCTTT.

This chain links TRBV15 with TRBJ2-7, with D possibly being TRBD2 (5 bases). V dropped 5 bases and J dropped 0 bases, with 14 bases sitting between them. The length of the CDR3 is 15 residues. The germline CDR1 and CDR2 sequences are LNHNV and YYDKDF (reference sequence). DNA for the CDR3: TGTGCCACCAGCGCGAGACTGGGGAGCTCCTACGAGCAGTACTTC. Its protein is CATSARLGSSYEQYF.

This rearrangement joins TRBV10-3 to TRBJ2-1; the match to TRBD2 covers 15 bases. The CDR3 sequence is 15 residues long. Germline CDR1 reads ENHRY; CDR2 reads SYGVKD. The V segment lost 6 bases and the J segment 7 bases; nucleotides outside the gene matches: 4. This CDR3 reads CAIRAGTSGGNEQFF. In DNA form, the CDR3 reads TGTGCCATCAGGGCCGGGACTAGCGGGGGGAATGAGCAGTTCTTC.

The chain recombines TRBV5-1 with TRBJ2-3; possibly TRBD2 for D (6 bases). V was clipped by 5 bases and J by 2 bases, with 15 bases between them. The CDR3 sequence is 15 residues long. The germline V gene encodes CDR1 SGHRS and CDR2 YFSETQ. The CDR3 is CASRSPPSDTDTQYF. The CDR3 DNA is TGCGCCAGCAGATCCCCCCCTAGCGACACAGATACGCAGTATTTT.

The chain uses TRBV7-2 and TRBJ2-7; maybe TRBD1 (6 bases). The ends were cut back, 2 bases at V and 6 bases at J, with 11 bases in the middle. The CDR3 sequence is 13 residues long. CDR1 and CDR2 (germline): SGHTA, FQGNSA. The CDR3: CASSLRRGGEQYF. The CDR3 DNA reads TGTGCCAGCAGCTTACGCAGGGGCGGCGAGCAGTACTTC.

This sequence joins TRBV10-3 and TRBJ2-7, with 9 nucleotides matching TRBD1. Germline CDR1 is ENHRY and CDR2 is SYGVKD. V lost 5 bases and J lost 2; bases outside the gene matches: 7. This CDR3 has 15 amino acids. CDR3 residues: CAISPTGGGTYEQYF. CDR3 in DNA: TGTGCCATCAGTCCAACAGGGGGCGGGACCTACGAGCAGTACTTC.

The genes are TRBV6-6 and TRBJ1-2, with TRBD1 matching over 11 bases. The CDR3 has 16 residues. The J segment lost 2 bases and the V segment lost 8 bases, leaving 10 bases of the junction unmatched. Germline CDR1 and CDR2: MNHNY and SVGAGI (reference sequence). The CDR3 sequence: CASSYPGQGGNYGYTF. The CDR3 region has the DNA TGTGCCAGCTCCTATCCGGGACAGGGGGGGAACTATGGCTACACCTTC.